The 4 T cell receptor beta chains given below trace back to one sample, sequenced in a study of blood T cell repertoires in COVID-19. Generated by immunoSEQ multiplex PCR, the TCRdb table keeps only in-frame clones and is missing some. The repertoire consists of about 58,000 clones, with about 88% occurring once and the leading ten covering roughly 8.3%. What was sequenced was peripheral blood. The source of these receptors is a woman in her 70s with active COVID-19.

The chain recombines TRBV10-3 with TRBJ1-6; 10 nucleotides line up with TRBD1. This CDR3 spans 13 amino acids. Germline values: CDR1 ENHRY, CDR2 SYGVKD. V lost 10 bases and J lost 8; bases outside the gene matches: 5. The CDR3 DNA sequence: TGTGCCAACGCCGGGACAGGGGATTCACCCCTCCACTTT. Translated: CANAGTGDSPLHF.

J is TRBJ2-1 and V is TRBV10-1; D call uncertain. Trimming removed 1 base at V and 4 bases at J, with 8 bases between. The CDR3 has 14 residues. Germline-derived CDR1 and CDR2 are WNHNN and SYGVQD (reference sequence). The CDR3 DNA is TGCGCCAGCAGTGAGTTGGTAGCATACAATGAGCAGTTCTTC. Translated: CASSELVAYNEQFF.

The CDR3: CASTPDFFSGNTIYF. In DNA form, the CDR3 reads TGTGCCAGCACTCCGGACTTTTTCTCTGGAAACACCATATATTTT. The chain employs TRBV6-5 and TRBJ1-3; D ambiguous. The germline V gene has CDR1 MNHEY and CDR2 SVGAGI. The length of the CDR3 is 15 residues. Trimming pared 7 bases from V and 0 bases from J, leaving 13 bases between.

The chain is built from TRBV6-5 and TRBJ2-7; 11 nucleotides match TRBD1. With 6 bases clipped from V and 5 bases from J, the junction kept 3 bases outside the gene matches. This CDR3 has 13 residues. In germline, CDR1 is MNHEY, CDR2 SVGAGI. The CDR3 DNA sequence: TGTGCCAGCAGGTGGACAGGGGGCGACGAGCAGTACTTC. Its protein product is CASRWTGGDEQYF.